This T cell receptor (beta chain) was identified during a study of blood T cell repertoires in COVID-19. Study-level information: The United States, Italy and Spain were the sources of the acute and convalescent COVID-19 samples. Sources were T cells, B-cell-depleted T cells, or PBMCs; the material itself was cDNA or gDNA.

Trimming stripped 3 bases from V and 4 bases from J, with 10 bases between. CDR3 length: 13 amino acids. The germline V gene encodes CDR1 SGDLS and CDR2 YYNGEE. The repertoire was sequenced with immunoSEQ multiplex PCR; TCRdb's copy has only in-frame clones and lacks some. The sample holds some 200,000 clones; 75% to 80% are singletons and the top ten take roughly 25%. The chain has TRBV9 and TRBJ1-2; TRBD1 is a possible D gene (6 bases). The sample consisted of peripheral blood. The clonotype originates from a woman in her 70s with acute or convalescent COVID-19. CDR3 in DNA: TGTGCCAGCAGCGGGGGGCGCGGCTATGGCTACACCTTC. Its protein product is CASSGGRGYGYTF.